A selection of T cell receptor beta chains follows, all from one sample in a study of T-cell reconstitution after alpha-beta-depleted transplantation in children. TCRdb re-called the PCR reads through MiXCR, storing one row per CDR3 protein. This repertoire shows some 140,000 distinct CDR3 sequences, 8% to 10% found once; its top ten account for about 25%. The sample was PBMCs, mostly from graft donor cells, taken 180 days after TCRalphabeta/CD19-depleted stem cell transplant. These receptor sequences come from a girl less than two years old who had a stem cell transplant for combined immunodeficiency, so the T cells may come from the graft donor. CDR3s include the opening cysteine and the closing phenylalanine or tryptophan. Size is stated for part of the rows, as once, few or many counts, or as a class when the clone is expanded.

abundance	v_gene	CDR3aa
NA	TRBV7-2	CASSLEGTREAFF
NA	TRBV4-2	CASSQVRQHETQYF
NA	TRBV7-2	CASSFLLAAYEQYF
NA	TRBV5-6	CASSRRPGRLKNNQPQHF
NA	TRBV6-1	CASSTGTEYGYTF
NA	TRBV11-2	CASSQLAGGGGANVLTF
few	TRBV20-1	CSARPPLGGFYEQYF
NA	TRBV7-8	CASSSRTGGGTDTQYF
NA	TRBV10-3	CAIRGRDQETQYF
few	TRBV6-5	CASSSGGPSYNEQFF
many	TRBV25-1	CASSESVRGDTEAFF
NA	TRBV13	CASSLSPRSEETQYF
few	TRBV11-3	CASAPRQDFSYEQYF
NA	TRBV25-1	CASQRVGGLLSPLHF
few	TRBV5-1	CASRKNEKLFF
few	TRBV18	CASSNPGYNEQFF
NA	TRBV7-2	CASSLGVRGPGYTF
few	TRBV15	CATSRDLTGAYEQYF
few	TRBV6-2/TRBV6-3	CASSYQRSYEQYF
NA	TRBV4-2	CASSQDPSGGDQETQYF
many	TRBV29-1	CSVARTGTVETQYF
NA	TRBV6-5	CANSYRAAYTDTQYF
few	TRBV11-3	CASSPRLGYNEQFF
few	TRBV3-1	CASSQEDRGSYNEQFF
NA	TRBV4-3	CASSQGVGDILRRNTEAFF
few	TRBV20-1	CSASPGVNYEQYF
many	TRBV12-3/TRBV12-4	CASSLAGETYEQYF
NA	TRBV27	CASSLSGSEQYF
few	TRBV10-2	CASSGGGKGGVTQYF
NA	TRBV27	CASSLSDRSNEQFF
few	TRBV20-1	CSARSSGNIQYF
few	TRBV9	CASSPAGANVLTF
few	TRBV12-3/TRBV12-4	CASSTGLAGANVLTF
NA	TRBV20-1	CSASTVAKNIQYF
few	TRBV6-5	CASSYSGEKQFF
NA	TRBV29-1	CSVSSGRAYEQFF
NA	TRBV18	CASAPPTPGREGTEAFF
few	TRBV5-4	CASSLKPGRLTQETQYF